The rows below give T cell receptor beta chains drawn from one sample of a study of T cell changes during pregnancy in multiple sclerosis. Profiling relied on immunoSEQ multiplex PCR, and the TCRdb table lists in-frame clones only, not all of them. The sample lists around 36,000 clones, 80% to 95% occurring once. Source: CD4+ T cells from peripheral blood mononuclear cells, taken in the third trimester of pregnancy. The receptors derive from a female donor with multiple sclerosis, enrolled in a pregnancy study. The CDR3 runs from the conserved cysteine through the conserved F or W. Fields, in order: D gene, V gene, clone size, J gene, CDR3 length, CDR3 protein. A D gene is named only where the DNA matches it firmly. Not all rows give a size; the values are once, few, many and, for expanded clones, a class.

TRBD1	TRBV10-2	-	TRBJ1-2	14	CASRGQGSDYGYTF
TRBD2	TRBV2	once	TRBJ2-7	15	CASSKGTSGAYEQYF
-	TRBV19	-	TRBJ2-2	15	CASSITTGATGELFF
TRBD1	TRBV30	-	TRBJ1-1	15	CAWSAPGQGKSEAFF
TRBD1	TRBV18	-	TRBJ2-2	15	CASSPTQGAGGELFF
-	TRBV9	-	TRBJ2-2	14	CASSLEQVRGELFF
TRBD1	TRBV7-3	-	TRBJ2-5	15	CASSLDGRGRETQYF
TRBD1	TRBV25-1	-	TRBJ2-3	17	CASSADRGRKRTDTQYF
TRBD1	TRBV11-3	-	TRBJ1-5	19	CASSCSGFGRGLSRQPQHF
-	TRBV19	once	TRBJ1-5	16	CASSRGIQGMSQPQHF
TRBD1	TRBV19	once	TRBJ1-5	15	CASSMDRGSNQPQHF
-	TRBV6-1	-	TRBJ1-3	15	CASCPQASPGNTIYF
TRBD1	TRBV30	-	TRBJ1-2	13	CAWSWDRTYGYTF
TRBD2	TRBV9	-	TRBJ2-3	13	CASSAGGLKTQYF
TRBD1	TRBV27	-	TRBJ2-7	14	CASSHRGASYEQYF
-	TRBV21-1	-	TRBJ1-2	18	CASSKAWTEQIFNYGYTF
-	TRBV27	-	TRBJ1-2	14	CASRRGPFNYGYTF